The 29 T cell receptor beta chains presented below share a single source sample, sequenced in a study of identical twins. TCRdb re-called the 5' RACE reads with MiXCR, one entry per CDR3 protein. The data hold around 550,000 distinct CDR3 sequences, with roughly 15% observed a single time. These data are also associated with another study on yellow fever vaccine responses in identical twins.

The sequenced sample was CD4+ T cells sorted from blood. The receptors derive from a young woman in good health.

This clonotype was recorded many times. The genes are TRBV5-1 and TRBJ2-3, with 8 bases fitting TRBD2. V gave up 0 bases and J gave up 2 bases; unmatched junction bases: 5. The CDR3 extends over 16 amino acids. Looked up from germline, CDR1 is SGHRS and CDR2 is YFSETQ. The chain's CDR3 is CASSLVGSGATDTQYF. The CDR3 nucleotides are TGCGCCAGCAGCTTGGTTGGTAGCGGGGCCACAGATACGCAGTATTTT.

This sequence joins TRBV9 and TRBJ2-1; the match to TRBD2 covers 15 bases. Germline values: CDR1 SGDLS, CDR2 YYNGEE. The CDR3 contains 16 residues. Germline trimming cut 4 bases from V and 7 bases from J; bases unmatched to any gene: 6. The CDR3 DNA reads as TGTGCCAGCAGCCCCCAAGGGACTAGCGGGAGGAATGAGCAGTTCTTC. This translates into CASSPQGTSGRNEQFF.

This clonotype turned up a few times. V gene TRBV7-9 combines with J gene TRBJ1-6; 9 bases align to TRBD1. The CDR3 length is 16 residues. The germline CDR1 and CDR2 sequences are SEHNR and FQNEAQ (reference sequence). V lost 1 base, J lost 11 bases, and 9 bases stayed unmatched. The DNA for the CDR3 is TGTGCCAGCAGCTTAGATTCGGGACAGGGTACGCCACCCCTCCACTTT. Residues: CASSLDSGQGTPPLHF.

The chain has TRBV10-2 and TRBJ1-5; D unresolved. The germline V gene encodes CDR1 WSHSY and CDR2 SAAADI. CDR3 length: 12 amino acids. Trimming took 3 bases from V and 3 from J, leaving 3 bases between them. The CDR3 here is CASSDPNQPQHF. The CDR3 DNA follows: TGCGCCAGCAGTGATCCCAATCAGCCCCAGCATTTT.

Only a few counts were recorded for this clonotype. The V call is TRBV6-1, the J call TRBJ2-7; possibly TRBD2 for D (6 bases). V gave up 5 bases and J gave up 1 base, with 18 bases separating them. This CDR3 spans 16 amino acids. Germline V gives CDR1 MNHNS, CDR2 SASEGT. This CDR3 reads CASSPPHQAGSYEQYF. DNA of the CDR3: TGTGCCAGCAGTCCACCACATCAGGCGGGATCCTACGAGCAGTACTTC.

This clonotype was detected a few times. The V and J genes are TRBV5-6 and TRBJ2-2, with D tentatively TRBD1 or TRBD2 (5 bases each). Germline V gene data show CDR1 as SGHDT and CDR2 as YYEEEE. Between the trimmed V and J ends, which lost 2 bases and 6 bases, there was a span of 14 bases. CDR3 size: 15 residues. The CDR3 sequence: CASSFAGTRPGELFF. The CDR3 DNA sequence: TGTGCCAGCAGCTTCGCCGGGACCCGGCCCGGGGAGCTGTTTTTT.

This clonotype showed up just a few times. The V and J genes are TRBV2 and TRBJ1-6; D remains unclear. Germline-derived CDR1 and CDR2 are SNHLY and FYNNEI. V gave up 9 bases and J gave up 7 bases, with 13 bases separating them. This CDR3 is built from 13 residues. In DNA, the CDR3 is TGTGCCAGTATCCTGAACCTAAATTCACCCCTCCACTTT. Protein: CASILNLNSPLHF.

The chain recombines TRBV24-1 with TRBJ2-5; D not resolved. This CDR3 is built from 12 residues. CDR1 is KGHDR, CDR2 SFDVKD, per germline. Trimming took off 3 bases at V and 5 bases at J, with 6 bases between the two ends. CDR3 bases: TGTGCCACCAGTGATATTGGGGAGACCCAGTACTTC. Translated: CATSDIGETQYF.

The J gene is TRBJ2-2, the V gene TRBV5-1; TRBD2 matches at 8 bases. Germline assignment: CDR1 SGHRS and CDR2 YFSETQ. The V segment lost 2 bases and the J segment 5 bases; nucleotides outside the gene matches: 5. The CDR3 consists of 15 residues. This CDR3 reads CASSLAGVETGELFF. As DNA, the CDR3 is TGCGCCAGCAGCTTAGCGGGAGTTGAAACCGGGGAGCTGTTTTTT.

This clonotype came up a few times. The V call is TRBV4-1, the J call TRBJ2-2, with 11 bases identical to TRBD2. The germline CDR1 and CDR2 sequences are MGHRA and YSYEKL. CDR3 length equals 19 residues. The V segment lost 0 bases and the J segment 3 bases; nucleotides outside the gene matches: 9. The CDR3 region is CASSQDRNLAGGYTGELFF. In DNA form, the CDR3 reads TGCGCCAGCAGCCAAGACCGGAACCTAGCGGGAGGTTACACCGGGGAGCTGTTTTTT.

The chain links TRBV6-6 to TRBJ1-1; D is ambiguous. The CDR3 extends over 12 amino acids. Trimming removed 5 bases from V and 8 bases from J, with 12 bases in between. Germline V gives CDR1 MNHNY, CDR2 SVGAGI (reference sequence). The CDR3 DNA sequence: TGTGCCAGCAGTCCCCGTGGGGAGGAAGCTTTCTTT. The encoded protein is CASSPRGEEAFF.

Only a few counts were recorded for this clonotype. The chain carries TRBV28 and TRBJ1-3; D is perhaps TRBD1 (6 bases). Trimming removed 3 bases at V and 0 bases at J, with 9 bases between. CDR1 is MDHEN, CDR2 SYDVKM, per germline. The CDR3 sequence is 15 residues long. For the CDR3, the DNA is TGTGCCAGCAGTTTGGGGGGGGCCTCTGGAAACACCATATATTTT. It specifies CASSLGGASGNTIYF.

This clonotype has a handful of counts. This chain links TRBV20-1 with TRBJ2-2; 10 nucleotides align to TRBD1. The V gene's germline CDR1 is DFQATT and CDR2 SNEGSKA (reference sequence). There are 16 residues in the CDR3. The J segment lost 6 bases and the V segment lost 0 bases, leaving 7 bases of the junction unmatched. CDR3 DNA: TGCAGTGCTAGAGATGGGACAGGGGAGGGTGCCGGGGAGCTGTTTTTT. Protein sequence: CSARDGTGEGAGELFF.

This clonotype was detected many times. This rearrangement joins TRBV10-3 to TRBJ2-7, with TRBD2 matching over 7 bases. The V gene end was trimmed by 6 bases and the J gene end by 1 base; junction bases not matched to a gene: 6. Germline CDR1 and CDR2: ENHRY and SYGVKD. The CDR3 runs to 14 residues. The CDR3 reads CAIRRLADSYEQYF. The CDR3, as DNA: TGTGCCATCAGAAGGCTAGCGGATTCCTACGAGCAGTACTTC.

This clonotype was observed a few times. The rearrangement links TRBV20-1 to TRBJ2-3; no firm D call. CDR3 length: 13 amino acids. Per germline, CDR1 DFQATT and CDR2 SNEGSKA (reference sequence). V was cut by 5 bases and J by 1 base, with 10 bases left in between. The CDR3 here is CSAGPMGTDTQYF. The CDR3 DNA sequence: TGCAGTGCTGGGCCGATGGGCACAGATACGCAGTATTTT.

CDR3: CSVSGYEQFF. The CDR3 DNA follows: TGCAGTGTTTCGGGGTACGAGCAGTTCTTC. The chain carries TRBV20-1 and TRBJ2-1; the D gene is possibly TRBD2 (5 bases). This CDR3 is 10 amino acids long. V was shortened by 7 bases and J by 10 bases, with 11 bases between the two germline ends. Germline V gene data show CDR1 as DFQATT and CDR2 as SNEGSKA (reference sequence).

V gene TRBV20-1 combines with J gene TRBJ2-1, with a weak D call TRBD2 (5 bases). Trimming removed 4 bases from V and 0 bases from J, with 10 bases in between. The germline V gene encodes CDR1 DFQATT and CDR2 SNEGSKA (reference sequence). CDR3 length equals 14 residues. CDR3 residues: CSANAGISYNEQFF. CDR3 DNA: TGCAGTGCTAATGCGGGTATCTCCTACAATGAGCAGTTCTTC.

In nucleotides, the CDR3 is TGTGCCATCACCCGGGATTTGTCGAACACCGGGGAGCTGTTTTTT. This codes for CAITRDLSNTGELFF. The chain uses TRBV10-3 and TRBJ2-2, with TRBD2 as a possible D gene (5 bases). The CDR3 extends over 15 amino acids. Germline V gene lookup returns CDR1 ENHRY and CDR2 SYGVKD. Trimming stripped 7 bases from V and 0 bases from J, with 12 bases between.

The rearrangement joins TRBV20-1 to TRBJ2-7; D remains ambiguous. This CDR3 has 13 amino acids. Germline V CDR1 and CDR2: DFQATT, SNEGSKA (reference sequence). Deletions cut 6 bases from V and 0 bases from J, with 12 bases between. DNA of the CDR3: TGCAGTGCCCTTCTAAGGAGCTCCTACGAGCAGTACTTC. Residues: CSALLRSSYEQYF.

CDR3 sequence reads: CAISAGLAGGTDTQYF. CDR3 bases: TGTGCCATCAGCGCTGGACTAGCGGGGGGCACAGATACGCAGTATTTT. This chain links TRBV10-3 with TRBJ2-3, with 13 bases identical to TRBD2. V was pared by 6 bases and J by 1 base, with 4 bases of the junction left unmatched. CDR3 length: 16 amino acids. Per the germline V gene, CDR1 is ENHRY and CDR2 is SYGVKD.

The CDR3 nucleotides read TGTGCCAGCAGGATACTAGTTACTAGCACAGATACGCAGTATTTT. Amino acid sequence: CASRILVTSTDTQYF. This chain uses TRBV2 with TRBJ2-3, with a possible D match to TRBD2 (5 bases). V was trimmed by 6 bases and J by 0 bases, leaving 13 bases between them. The germline V gene has CDR1 SNHLY and CDR2 FYNNEI. The CDR3 sequence is 15 residues long.

The chain couples TRBV5-1 to TRBJ2-7; 7 nucleotides agree with TRBD1. Losses at the gene ends were 4 bases for V and 6 bases for J; bases not matched to a gene: 13. The CDR3 is 15 amino acids. CDR1 and CDR2 (germline): SGHRS, YFSETQ. CDR3 bases: TGCGCCAGCAGCCCTCCGGGACAGCGATACCTCGAGCAGTACTTC. Translated: CASSPPGQRYLEQYF. Looking up the rest from reference TRBV5-1 and TRBJ2-7 gives the full variable domain: KAGVTQTPRYLIKTRGQQVTLSCSPISGHRSVSWYQQTPGQGLQFLFEYFSETQRNKGNFPGRFSGRQFSNSRSEMNVSTLELGDSALYLCASSPPGQRYLEQYFGPGTRLTVT.

This chain joins TRBV3-1 and TRBJ1-3; D gene uncertain. V shed 1 base and J shed 3 bases, with 10 bases lying between them. The CDR3 spans 15 residues. Germline loops: CDR1 LGHDT, CDR2 YNNKEL (reference sequence). In DNA, the CDR3 is TGTGCCAGCAGCCAAGCACCTAAGAGTGGAAACACCATATATTTT. Protein product: CASSQAPKSGNTIYF.

This clonotype occurred a few times. The gene calls are TRBV5-1 and TRBJ2-1, with 13 bases fitting TRBD2. Germline CDR1 and CDR2: SGHRS and YFSETQ. The CDR3 runs 16 residues. V lost 4 bases and J lost 15; bases outside the gene matches: 16. The DNA for the CDR3 is TGCGCCAGCAGCAAAGGACGTGGGACTAGCGGGAACATTTGGTTCTTC. Encoded protein: CASSKGRGTSGNIWFF.

This clonotype was seen more than once but under ten times. This rearrangement joins TRBV7-2 to TRBJ1-2; D unclear. CDR3 size: 13 residues. Germline V gives CDR1 SGHTA, CDR2 FQGNSA. With 5 bases removed from V and 7 bases from J, the gap between germline ends came to 14 bases. CDR3 residues: CASSRYPPGGYTF. Written as DNA, the CDR3 is TGTGCCAGCAGCCGTTACCCTCCGGGTGGCTACACCTTC. Full variable domain (outside the CDR3, taken from reference TRBV7-2 and TRBJ1-2): GAGVSQSPSNKVTEKGKDVELRCDPISGHTALYWYRQSLGQGLEFLIYFQGNSAPDKSGLPSDRFSAERTGGSVSTLTIQRTQQEDSAVYLCASSRYPPGGYTFGSGTRLTVV.

This chain joins TRBV7-2 and TRBJ2-3; perhaps TRBD2 as D (6 bases). V was trimmed by 5 bases and J by 0 bases, leaving 15 bases between them. This CDR3 comprises 16 residues. The germline V gene encodes CDR1 SGHTA and CDR2 FQGNSA. CDR3 protein: CASSLASAPSTDTQYF. DNA for the CDR3: TGTGCCAGCAGCCTCGCTAGCGCACCTAGCACAGATACGCAGTATTTT.

This chain links TRBV27 with TRBJ1-6, with 7 nucleotides matching TRBD1. V lost 5 bases to trimming and J lost 6 bases; unmatched junction nucleotides: 7. The CDR3 runs 15 residues. The germline gives CDR1 MNHEY, CDR2 SMNVEV (reference sequence). The CDR3, as DNA: TGTGCCAGCAGTAAAACAACAGGGGTTAATTCACCCCTCCACTTT. Protein: CASSKTTGVNSPLHF.

The chain combines TRBV28 with TRBJ2-7; 12 nucleotides align to TRBD1. V shed 7 bases and J 6 bases; nucleotides not matched to a gene: 7. Germline V CDR1 and CDR2: MDHEN, SYDVKM. This CDR3 has 14 amino acids. For the CDR3, the DNA is TGTGCCAGCAAGCCGGGACAGGGGGCTATCGAGCAGTACTTC. Protein: CASKPGQGAIEQYF.

This clonotype was observed a handful of times. This chain connects TRBV24-1 to TRBJ2-1; 12 bases are a match to TRBD2. CDR1 is KGHDR, CDR2 SFDVKD, per germline. The CDR3 extends over 19 amino acids. V lost 0 bases, J lost 7 bases, and 12 bases stayed unmatched. The CDR3 loop reads CATSDLVGSTSGRMNEQFF. The CDR3 nucleotides are TGTGCCACCAGTGATTTGGTGGGGAGCACTAGCGGGAGGATGAATGAGCAGTTCTTC.